This T cell receptor (beta chain) was retrieved from a study of T cells after yellow fever vaccination. Study conclusions and caveats: It was a weaker secondary response, yet one that peaked faster, at day 5 versus 15.

In this sample, this clonotype turned up many times. Antigen: not known. The CDR3 spans 13 residues. Trimming removed 4 bases from V and 7 bases from J, with 13 bases in between. The 5'RACE template-switching step produced TCR cDNA and added a universal primer site and UMIs. TCRdb re-called the 5' RACE reads through MiXCR, storing one row per CDR3 protein. Of around 120,000 distinct CDR3 sequences in the sample, about 7.8% were seen once. The TCR sequence derives from a young man who received the YFV17D yellow fever vaccine. The sequencing here drew on CD4+ T cells sorted from PBMCs, taken about 41 days after the first yellow fever vaccination. The chain couples TRBV12-3 or TRBV12-4 to TRBJ2-5; a possible D gene is TRBD1 (6 bases). In DNA, the CDR3 is TGTGCCAGCAGTTCCCAGGGGTTGGGGACCCAGTACTTC. Translating gives CASSSQGLGTQYF.